This T cell receptor (beta chain) was identified during a study of CD8+ T cells in alopecia areata. The study, taken as a whole, reports: Sequences from scalp samples also cover resident alphabeta T cells of normal skin.

The sequencing template was cDNA reverse transcribed from extracted RNA. Produced via immunoSEQ multiplex PCR; TCRdb's table is partial and in-frame only. Among approximately 89,000 clones listed, nearly 45% were seen once. The study team obtained lesional scalp punch biopsies and peripheral blood from alopecia areata patients. Trimming cost V 8 bases and J 1 base, with 14 bases left between them. Germline V gives CDR1 KGHSH, CDR2 LQKENI. This CDR3 is 14 amino acids long. Points on this clone: The antigen is undetermined.

V gene TRBV18 combines with J gene TRBJ2-5; unclear D gene. This receptor was obtained from a human donor with alopecia areata. Sequenced sample: CD4+ T cells sorted from blood. CDR3 sequence reads: CASRSAYVQETQYF. The CDR3 coding sequence is TGTGCCAGCCGGAGCGCCTATGTCCAAGAGACCCAGTACTTC.